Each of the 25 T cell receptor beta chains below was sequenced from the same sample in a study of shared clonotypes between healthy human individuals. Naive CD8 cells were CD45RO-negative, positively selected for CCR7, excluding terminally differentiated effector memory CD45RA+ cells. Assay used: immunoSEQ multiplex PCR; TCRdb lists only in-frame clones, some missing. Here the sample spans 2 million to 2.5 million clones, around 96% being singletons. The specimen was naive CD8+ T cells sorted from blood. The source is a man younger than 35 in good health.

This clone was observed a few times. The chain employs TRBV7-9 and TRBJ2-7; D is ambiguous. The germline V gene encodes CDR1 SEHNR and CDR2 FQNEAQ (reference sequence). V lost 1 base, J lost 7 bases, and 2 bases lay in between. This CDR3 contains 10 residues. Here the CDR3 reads CASSLGEQYF. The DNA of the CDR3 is TGTGCCAGCAGCTTAGGGGAGCAGTACTTC.

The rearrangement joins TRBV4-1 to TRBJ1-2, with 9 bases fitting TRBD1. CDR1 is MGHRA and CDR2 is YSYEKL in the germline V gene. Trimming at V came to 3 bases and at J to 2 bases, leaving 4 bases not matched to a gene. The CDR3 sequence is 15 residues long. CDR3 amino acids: CASSQKGQGNYGYTF. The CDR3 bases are TGCGCCAGCAGCCAGAAGGGACAGGGCAACTATGGCTACACCTTC.

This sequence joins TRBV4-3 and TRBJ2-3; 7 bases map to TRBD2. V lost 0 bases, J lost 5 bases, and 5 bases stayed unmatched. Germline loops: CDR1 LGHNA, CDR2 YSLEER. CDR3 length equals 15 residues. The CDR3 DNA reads TGCGCCAGCAGCCAAGAAGTGGCTAGCGGAGATACGCAGTATTTT. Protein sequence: CASSQEVASGDTQYF.

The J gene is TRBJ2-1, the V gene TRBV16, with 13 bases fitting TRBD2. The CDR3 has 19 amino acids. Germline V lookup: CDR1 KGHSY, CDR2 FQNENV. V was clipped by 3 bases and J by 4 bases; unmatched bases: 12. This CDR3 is CASSQAGTSGTGLYNEQFF. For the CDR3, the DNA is TGTGCCAGCAGCCAGGCCGGGACTAGCGGGACAGGGCTATACAATGAGCAGTTCTTC.

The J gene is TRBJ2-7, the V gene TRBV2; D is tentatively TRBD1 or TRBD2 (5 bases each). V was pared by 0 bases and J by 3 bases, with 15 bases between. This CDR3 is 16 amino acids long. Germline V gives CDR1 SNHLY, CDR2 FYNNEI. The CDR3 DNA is TGTGCCAGCAGTGAAGCTCTGGGGGTTGCCGACTACGAGCAGTACTTC. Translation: CASSEALGVADYEQYF.

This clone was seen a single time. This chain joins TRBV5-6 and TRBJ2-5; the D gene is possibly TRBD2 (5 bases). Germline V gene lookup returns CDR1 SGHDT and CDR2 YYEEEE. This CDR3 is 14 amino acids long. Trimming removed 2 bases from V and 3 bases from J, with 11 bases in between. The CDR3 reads CASSFHGVEETQYF. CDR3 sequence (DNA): TGTGCCAGCAGCTTCCACGGGGTCGAAGAGACCCAGTACTTC.

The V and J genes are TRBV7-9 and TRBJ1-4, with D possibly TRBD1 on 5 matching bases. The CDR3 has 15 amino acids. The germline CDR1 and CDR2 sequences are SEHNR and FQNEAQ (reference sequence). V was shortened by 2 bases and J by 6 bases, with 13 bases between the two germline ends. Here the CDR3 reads CASSLIGTADEKLFF. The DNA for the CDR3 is TGTGCCAGCAGCTTAATTGGGACCGCGGATGAAAAACTGTTTTTT.

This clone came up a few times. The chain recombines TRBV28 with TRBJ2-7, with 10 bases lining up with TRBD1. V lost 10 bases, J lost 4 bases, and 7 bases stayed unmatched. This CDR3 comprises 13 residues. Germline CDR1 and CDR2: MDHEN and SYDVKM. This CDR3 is CAIRTGGGYEQYF. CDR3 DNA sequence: TGTGCCATCCGGACAGGGGGAGGGTACGAGCAGTACTTC.

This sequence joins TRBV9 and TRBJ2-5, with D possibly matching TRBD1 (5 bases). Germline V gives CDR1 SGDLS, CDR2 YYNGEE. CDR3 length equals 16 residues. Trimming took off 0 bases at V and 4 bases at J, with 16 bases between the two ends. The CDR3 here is CASSVVGQGSRETQYF. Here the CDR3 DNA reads TGTGCCAGCAGCGTAGTAGGGCAGGGATCACGAGAGACCCAGTACTTC.

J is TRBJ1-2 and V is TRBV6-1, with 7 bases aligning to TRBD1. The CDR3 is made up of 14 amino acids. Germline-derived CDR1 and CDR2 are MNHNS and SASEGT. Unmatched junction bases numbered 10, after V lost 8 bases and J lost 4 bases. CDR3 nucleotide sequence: TGTGCCAGCCGTTCTATTAGGGGGCTCTATGGCTACACCTTC. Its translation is CASRSIRGLYGYTF.

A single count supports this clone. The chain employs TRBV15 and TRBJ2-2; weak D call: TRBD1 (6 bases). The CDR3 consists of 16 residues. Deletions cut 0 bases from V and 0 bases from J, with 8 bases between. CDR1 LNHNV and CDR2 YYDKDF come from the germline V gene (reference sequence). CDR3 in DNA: TGTGCCACCAGCAGAGAAAGGACAGCGAACACCGGGGAGCTGTTTTTT. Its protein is CATSRERTANTGELFF.

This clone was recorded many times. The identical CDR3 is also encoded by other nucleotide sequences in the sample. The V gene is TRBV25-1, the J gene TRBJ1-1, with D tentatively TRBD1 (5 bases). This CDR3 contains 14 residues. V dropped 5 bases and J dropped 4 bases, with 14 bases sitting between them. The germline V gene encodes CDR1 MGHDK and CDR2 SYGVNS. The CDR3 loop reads CASSHYPGPTEAFF. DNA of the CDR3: TGTGCCAGCAGTCATTACCCGGGGCCCACTGAAGCTTTCTTT.

The CDR3 loop reads CASSSSSGGPSYEQYF. In nucleotides, the CDR3 is TGTGCCAGCAGCTCCTCTAGCGGGGGGCCCTCCTACGAGCAGTACTTC. The chain links TRBV13 to TRBJ2-7; 11 bases match TRBD2. Germline V gene data show CDR1 as PRHDT and CDR2 as FYEKMQ (reference sequence). The CDR3 sequence is 16 residues long. The V and J ends lost 4 bases and 0 bases, in that order; junction bases with no gene match: 5. Together with reference TRBV13 and TRBJ2-7, the CDR3 gives the full variable domain: AAGVIQSPRHLIKEKRETATLKCYPIPRHDTVYWYQQGPGQDPQFLISFYEKMQSDKGSIPDRFSAQQFSDYHSELNMSSLELGDSALYFCASSSSSGGPSYEQYFGPGTRLTVT.

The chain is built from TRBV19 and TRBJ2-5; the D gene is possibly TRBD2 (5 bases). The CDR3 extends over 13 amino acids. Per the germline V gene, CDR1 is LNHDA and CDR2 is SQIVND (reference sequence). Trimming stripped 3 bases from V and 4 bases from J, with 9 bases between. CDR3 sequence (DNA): TGTGCCAGTAGTATGGTTCTAGCAGAGACCCAGTACTTC. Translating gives CASSMVLAETQYF.

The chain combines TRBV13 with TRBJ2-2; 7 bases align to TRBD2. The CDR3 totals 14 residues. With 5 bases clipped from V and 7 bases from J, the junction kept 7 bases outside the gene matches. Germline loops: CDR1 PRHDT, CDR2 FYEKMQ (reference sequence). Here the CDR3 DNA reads TGTGCCAGCAGCCAGAAGACGGGGGGCGGGGAGCTGTTTTTT. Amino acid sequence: CASSQKTGGGELFF.

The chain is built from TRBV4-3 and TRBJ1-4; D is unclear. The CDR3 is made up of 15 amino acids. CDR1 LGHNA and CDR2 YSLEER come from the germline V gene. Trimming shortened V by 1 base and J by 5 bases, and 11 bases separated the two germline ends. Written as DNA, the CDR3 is TGCGCCAGCAGCCAAGTGTTGCGTCCCAATGAAAAACTGTTTTTT. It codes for CASSQVLRPNEKLFF.

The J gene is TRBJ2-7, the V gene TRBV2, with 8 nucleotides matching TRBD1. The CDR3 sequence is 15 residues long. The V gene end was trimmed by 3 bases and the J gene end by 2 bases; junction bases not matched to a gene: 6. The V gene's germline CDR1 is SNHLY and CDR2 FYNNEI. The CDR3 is CASSEGQAITYEQYF. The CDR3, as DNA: TGTGCCAGCAGTGAGGGACAGGCGATAACCTACGAGCAGTACTTC.

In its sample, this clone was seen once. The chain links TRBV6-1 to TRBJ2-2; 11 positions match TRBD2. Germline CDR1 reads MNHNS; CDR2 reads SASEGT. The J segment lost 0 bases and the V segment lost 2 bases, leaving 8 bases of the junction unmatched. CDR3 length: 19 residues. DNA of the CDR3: TGTGCCAGCAGTGAACTACCGGGACTAGCGGTTACGAACACCGGGGAGCTGTTTTTT. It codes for CASSELPGLAVTNTGELFF.

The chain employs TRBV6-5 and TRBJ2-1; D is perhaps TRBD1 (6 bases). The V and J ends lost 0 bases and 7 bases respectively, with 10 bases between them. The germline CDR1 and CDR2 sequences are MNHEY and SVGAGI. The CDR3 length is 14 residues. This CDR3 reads CASSYSAGVNEQFF. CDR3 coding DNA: TGTGCCAGCAGTTACTCTGCAGGGGTGAATGAGCAGTTCTTC.

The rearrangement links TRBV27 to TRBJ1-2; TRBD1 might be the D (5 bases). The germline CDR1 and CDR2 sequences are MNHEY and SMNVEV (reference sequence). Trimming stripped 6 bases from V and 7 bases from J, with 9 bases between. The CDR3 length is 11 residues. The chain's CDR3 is CASRGPGGYTF. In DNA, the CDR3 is TGTGCCAGCAGGGGGCCGGGTGGCTACACCTTC.

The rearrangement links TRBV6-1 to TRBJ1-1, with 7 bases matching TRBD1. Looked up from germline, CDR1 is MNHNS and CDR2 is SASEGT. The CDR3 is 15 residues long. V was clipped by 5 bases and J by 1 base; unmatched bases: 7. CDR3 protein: CASSPTDRPNTEAFF. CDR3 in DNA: TGTGCCAGCAGTCCGACGGACAGGCCGAACACTGAAGCTTTCTTT.

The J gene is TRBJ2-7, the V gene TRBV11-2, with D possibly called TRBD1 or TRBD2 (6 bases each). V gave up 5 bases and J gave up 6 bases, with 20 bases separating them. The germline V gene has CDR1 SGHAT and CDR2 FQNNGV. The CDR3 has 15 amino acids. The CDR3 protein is CASSPWTSGGSEQYF. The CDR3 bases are TGTGCCAGCAGCCCCTGGACCTCCGGGGGCTCCGAGCAGTACTTC.

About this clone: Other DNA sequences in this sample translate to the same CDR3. CDR3 in amino acids: CASSPGPTYEQYF. CDR3 coding DNA: TGTGCCAGCAGCCCCGGGCCGACCTACGAGCAGTACTTC. V gene TRBV9 combines with J gene TRBJ2-7, with D unresolved. Germline CDR1 is SGDLS and CDR2 is YYNGEE. There are 13 residues in the CDR3. V dropped 4 bases and J dropped 2 bases, with 10 bases sitting between them.

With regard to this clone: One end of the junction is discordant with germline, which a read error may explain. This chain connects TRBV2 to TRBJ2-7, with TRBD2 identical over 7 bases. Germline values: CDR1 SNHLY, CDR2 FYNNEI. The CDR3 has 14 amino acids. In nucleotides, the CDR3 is TGTGCCAGCGGTGAGCGGGATTGGTCCTACGAGCAGTACTTC. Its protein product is CASGERDWSYEQYF.

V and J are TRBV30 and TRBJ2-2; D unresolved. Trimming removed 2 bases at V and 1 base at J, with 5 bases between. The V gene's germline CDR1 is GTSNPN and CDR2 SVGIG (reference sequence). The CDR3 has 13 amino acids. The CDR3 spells CAWSRRNTGELFF. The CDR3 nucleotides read TGTGCCTGGAGTAGAAGGAACACCGGGGAGCTGTTTTTT.